The rows below give T cell receptor beta chains drawn from one sample of a study of OX40 agonist ivuxolimab in advanced cancers. The method was immunoSEQ multiplex PCR; TCRdb's version includes in-frame clones alone and lacks a portion of them. The sample contains tens of thousands of clones, roughly 84% of which appear only once. Sequencing was performed on CD4+ or CD8+ T cells sorted from blood, taken in a trial of the OX40 agonist ivuxolimab. The origin of the receptors is an adult with an advanced solid tumor such as melanoma, head and neck, liver or kidney cancer. Both conserved end residues are part of each CDR3. Each record gives: CDR3 DNA, CDR3 protein, J gene, D gene, CDR3 length, V gene, clone size. The D gene is left open where the match is weak. A clone size is listed for some rows: how often the clone was seen (once, few, many), or a class if it is expanded.

cdr3_nt: TGTGCCAGCAGCTTGGAGTCAGTCACTGAAGCTTTCTTT
cdr3_aa: CASSLESVTEAFF
j_call: TRBJ1-1
d_call: NA
cdr3_length: 13
v_call: TRBV5-5
clone_size: many

cdr3_nt: TGTGCCAGCAGCTTAGCGAGGGAGACCCAGTACTTC
cdr3_aa: CASSLARETQYF
j_call: TRBJ2-5
d_call: NA
cdr3_length: 12
v_call: TRBV11-2
clone_size: NA

cdr3_nt: TGTGCCAGCAGCCTGGGACGGGCAGAAGAGACCCAGTACTTC
cdr3_aa: CASSLGRAEETQYF
j_call: TRBJ2-5
d_call: NA
cdr3_length: 14
v_call: TRBV5-4
clone_size: NA

cdr3_nt: TGTGCCAGCAGTGTCGGACGGACAGGTTGGTCCGAGCAGTACTTC
cdr3_aa: CASSVGRTGWSEQYF
j_call: TRBJ2-7
d_call: TRBD1
cdr3_length: 15
v_call: TRBV6-1
clone_size: NA

cdr3_nt: TGTGCCAGCAGCTGGGGGACAGGGTTGGATGGCTACACCTTC
cdr3_aa: CASSWGTGLDGYTF
j_call: TRBJ1-2
d_call: TRBD1
cdr3_length: 14
v_call: TRBV5-4
clone_size: NA

cdr3_nt: TGCGCCAGCAGCGCCACAGGGGTCGAGCAGTACTTC
cdr3_aa: CASSATGVEQYF
j_call: TRBJ2-7
d_call: TRBD1
cdr3_length: 12
v_call: TRBV5-1
clone_size: NA

cdr3_nt: TGCAGCGTCTCGACAGGGGGGAACAATGAGCAGTTCTTC
cdr3_aa: CSVSTGGNNEQFF
j_call: TRBJ2-1
d_call: TRBD1
cdr3_length: 13
v_call: TRBV29-1
clone_size: NA

cdr3_nt: TGTGCCAGCAGCTTGGAGGAGCAGCCCCAGCATTTT
cdr3_aa: CASSLEEQPQHF
j_call: TRBJ1-5
d_call: NA
cdr3_length: 12
v_call: TRBV5-8
clone_size: NA

cdr3_nt: TGTGCCAGCAGTTACGGACGAAAGACCTATGGCTACACCTTC
cdr3_aa: CASSYGRKTYGYTF
j_call: TRBJ1-2
d_call: NA
cdr3_length: 14
v_call: TRBV28
clone_size: NA

cdr3_nt: TGTGCGGTGATAACAGCGGGGGGCTATGGCTACACCTTC
cdr3_aa: CAVITAGGYGYTF
j_call: TRBJ1-2
d_call: NA
cdr3_length: 13
v_call: TRBV6-5
clone_size: NA

cdr3_nt: TGTGCCAGCAGCTTGACGCGTGGGAGGAGGGGTGAGCAGTTCTTC
cdr3_aa: CASSLTRGRRGEQFF
j_call: TRBJ2-1
d_call: NA
cdr3_length: 15
v_call: TRBV5-8
clone_size: NA

cdr3_nt: TGTGCCTGGATGGCGGATTCACCCCTCCACTTT
cdr3_aa: CAWMADSPLHF
j_call: TRBJ1-6
d_call: NA
cdr3_length: 11
v_call: TRBV30
clone_size: NA

cdr3_nt: TGTGCCAGCAGCTCGGACTACCCCTACGAGCAGTACTTC
cdr3_aa: CASSSDYPYEQYF
j_call: TRBJ2-7
d_call: NA
cdr3_length: 13
v_call: TRBV12-1
clone_size: NA

cdr3_nt: TGCGCCAGCGAGACAGGAGGGACCCCCCCCTACGAGCAGTACTTC
cdr3_aa: CASETGGTPPYEQYF
j_call: TRBJ2-7
d_call: NA
cdr3_length: 15
v_call: TRBV5-1
clone_size: NA

cdr3_nt: TGCGCCAGCAGCTTGGCGGGTCGTGGAGACGATGGCTACACCTTC
cdr3_aa: CASSLAGRGDDGYTF
j_call: TRBJ1-2
d_call: NA
cdr3_length: 15
v_call: TRBV5-1
clone_size: NA

cdr3_nt: TGTTCAGGGGCACAGTTCTCCTACGAGCAGTACTTC
cdr3_aa: CSGAQFSYEQYF
j_call: TRBJ2-7
d_call: NA
cdr3_length: 12
v_call: TRBV14
clone_size: few

cdr3_nt: TGTGCCAGCAGCCCCCGGGTCCCTGCCGTGGCCGGGGAGCTGTTTTTT
cdr3_aa: CASSPRVPAVAGELFF
j_call: TRBJ2-2
d_call: NA
cdr3_length: 16
v_call: TRBV14
clone_size: few

cdr3_nt: TGTGCCAGCAGTTTATCCGACTCACAGACTTTCTTT
cdr3_aa: CASSLSDSQTFF
j_call: TRBJ1-1
d_call: NA
cdr3_length: 12
v_call: TRBV28
clone_size: NA

cdr3_nt: TGTGCCAGCAGCTTAGCGTCGGGGGCGGGGGAGCAGTACTTC
cdr3_aa: CASSLASGAGEQYF
j_call: TRBJ2-7
d_call: NA
cdr3_length: 14
v_call: TRBV7-2
clone_size: NA